Listed below are T cell receptor beta chains from one sample, sequenced in a study of shared clonotypes between healthy human individuals. Sequencing was performed with immunoSEQ multiplex PCR; in TCRdb, only in-frame clones are kept and a portion is missing. The sample shows roughly 2 million clones, 85% to 95% of them seen only once. Sequenced sample: naive CD4+ T cells sorted from blood. These receptors were taken from a man between 18 and 35 years old in good health. Both conserved end residues are part of each CDR3. A D gene is named only where the DNA matches it firmly. Rows give clone size only sometimes, using once, few, many, or a class for an expanded clone.

TRBV7-2	TRBJ2-1	NA	once	TGTGCCAGCAGCTTAGACCAGGTTGCCTACAATGAGCAGTTCTTC	CASSLDQVAYNEQFF
TRBV4-1	TRBJ2-7	TRBD2	NA	TGCGCCAGCAGCTACCTACCAGCGGGGGGCCCGAGCTCCTACGAGCAGTACTTC	CASSYLPAGGPSSYEQYF
TRBV5-6	TRBJ1-4	TRBD1	NA	TGTGCCAGCAGCCGGGACAGGGTCCAAAAACTGTTTTTT	CASSRDRVQKLFF
TRBV18	TRBJ1-1	TRBD1	NA	TGTGCCAGCTCACCACCGGGGAAGGGGGCAAGCACTGAAGCTTTCTTT	CASSPPGKGASTEAFF
TRBV2	TRBJ2-3	TRBD2	once	TGTGCCAGCAGTGAGGCTAGCGGGCTAGGCACGCAGTATTTT	CASSEASGLGTQYF
TRBV5-4	TRBJ2-3	NA	NA	TGTGCCAGCAGCTTTGGACTTCGCACAGATACGCAGTATTTT	CASSFGLRTDTQYF
TRBV9	TRBJ2-2	NA	NA	TGTGCCAGCAGCGTAGGCCTATGGTCGGGTGCGGGCACCGGGGAGCTGTTTTTT	CASSVGLWSGAGTGELFF
TRBV6-6	TRBJ2-1	TRBD2	NA	TGTGCCAGCAGTACCTCTAGCGGGACTCCCTACAATGAGCAGTTCTTC	CASSTSSGTPYNEQFF
TRBV6-6	TRBJ2-7	NA	NA	TGTGCCAGCAGTTACTCACATCCACACGAGCAGTACTTC	CASSYSHPHEQYF
TRBV28	TRBJ2-7	TRBD1	NA	TGTGCCAGCAGTTTAGACAGGGCGTACGAGCAGTACTTC	CASSLDRAYEQYF
TRBV5-1	TRBJ2-7	TRBD2	NA	TGCGCCAGCAGCTTACGGACTAGGGCGTACGAGCAGTACTTC	CASSLRTRAYEQYF
TRBV15	TRBJ1-4	TRBD1	NA	TGTGCCACCAGCGCACCCCCGACAGGGCGACTGTTTTTT	CATSAPPTGRLFF
TRBV27	TRBJ2-3	NA	NA	TGTGCCAGCAGCTCCCCGGGCGATACGCAGTATTTT	CASSSPGDTQYF
TRBV5-6	TRBJ1-2	NA	NA	TGTGCCAGCAGCTTGGGGTTGGCCGTGGGAGGCTACACCTTC	CASSLGLAVGGYTF
TRBV9	TRBJ1-6	NA	NA	TGTGCCAGCAGCGTAGCTTCCTACAATTCACCCCTCCACTTT	CASSVASYNSPLHF
TRBV5-1	TRBJ2-7	NA	NA	TGCGCCAGCGCCGAACGCCACGGGAACGAGCAGTACTTC	CASAERHGNEQYF
TRBV18	TRBJ1-4	NA	NA	TGTGCCAGCTCCCTCTATGACAGTCAGGCGGGAGAAAAACTGTTTTTT	CASSLYDSQAGEKLFF
TRBV6-1	TRBJ1-1	NA	NA	TGTGCCAGCGGTTTAGCCAGGGGGAACACTGAAGCTTTCTTT	CASGLARGNTEAFF
TRBV10-2	TRBJ1-4	NA	NA	TGCGCCAGCAGTGTAACCGGGACGGTTGAAAAACTGTTTTTT	CASSVTGTVEKLFF
TRBV25-1	TRBJ2-1	TRBD2	NA	TGTGCCAGCAGTGATGCTAGCGGGGCCGGGGAGCAGTTCTTC	CASSDASGAGEQFF
TRBV18	TRBJ1-6	TRBD1	NA	TGTGCCAGCTCACCACTGACAGGGGCTTCACCCCTCCACTTT	CASSPLTGASPLHF